What follows are 17 T cell receptor beta chains derived from one specimen sequenced in a study of T cell repertoires in cytomegalovirus infection. TCRdb re-called the reads through MiXCR, storing one row per CDR3 protein. The sample has more than 400,000 distinct CDR3 sequences, around 27% seen once. Sample: PBMCs. These receptors were taken from a human donor in good health (CMV status not recorded). Some clones in this sample may be carry-over from other donors' samples.

The rearrangement links TRBV19 to TRBJ2-5; weak D call: TRBD2 (6 bases). Trimming took 5 bases from V and 3 from J, leaving 13 bases between them. The germline CDR1 and CDR2 sequences are LNHDA and SQIVND (reference sequence). CDR3 size: 14 residues. CDR3 protein: CASSPPGLEETQYF. CDR3 DNA sequence: TGTGCCAGTAGTCCCCCGGGACTGGAAGAGACCCAGTACTTC.

The chain carries TRBV20-1 and TRBJ2-5; D remains unclear. The germline V gene encodes CDR1 DFQATT and CDR2 SNEGSKA (reference sequence). This CDR3 has 12 amino acids. V was clipped by 6 bases and J by 1 base, with 9 bases between them. CDR3: CSARVPQETQYF. The CDR3 nucleotides read TGCAGTGCCCGGGTCCCCCAAGAGACCCAGTACTTC.

The genes are TRBV6-6 and TRBJ2-7; the D gene is possibly TRBD1 (6 bases). The CDR3 has 14 residues. The ends were cut back, 2 bases at V and 3 bases at J, with 11 bases in the middle. Germline-derived CDR1 and CDR2 are MNHNY and SVGAGI (reference sequence). Here the CDR3 DNA reads TGTGCCAGCAGTTACGGACAGTCCTTCTACGAGCAGTACGTC. This gives the protein CASSYGQSFYEQYV.

The rearrangement joins TRBV6-2 or TRBV6-3 to TRBJ1-5, with 8 bases aligning to TRBD1. The germline V gene encodes CDR1 MNHEY and CDR2 SVGEGT. The CDR3 spans 16 residues. The junction had 12 bases not matched to a gene; V was cut back by 5 bases and J by 6 bases. CDR3: CASSTLGTGTIQPQHF. The CDR3 bases are TGTGCCAGCAGTACACTTGGGACAGGTACGATTCAGCCCCAGCATTTT.

This clonotype turned up a few times. V gene TRBV19 combines with J gene TRBJ1-4; D is unresolved. Trimming pared 2 bases from V and 4 bases from J, leaving 8 bases between. CDR1 LNHDA and CDR2 SQIVND come from the germline V gene (reference sequence). The CDR3 runs to 14 residues. The CDR3 DNA reads TGTGCCAGTAGTATAACGCCAGTTAATGAAAAACTGTTTTTT. This codes for CASSITPVNEKLFF.

The chain combines TRBV6-2 or TRBV6-3 with TRBJ2-2; D call uncertain. The length of the CDR3 is 13 residues. V was pared by 6 bases and J by 4 bases, with 9 bases between. The germline gives CDR1 MNHEY, CDR2 SVGEGT. The CDR3 DNA is TGTGCCAGCAGAAGTCTTAGCACCGGGGAGCTGTTTTTT. It codes for CASRSLSTGELFF.

This clonotype has ten or more counts. The chain uses TRBV7-8 and TRBJ1-1; the D is unclear. V was pared by 5 bases and J by 3 bases, with 13 bases between. The CDR3 has 14 amino acids. Germline V gene data show CDR1 as SGHVS and CDR2 as FQNEAQ. DNA of the CDR3: TGTGCCAGCAGCCCGCGGGATTATGACACTGAAGCTTTCTTT. Protein product: CASSPRDYDTEAFF.

This clonotype was detected only a few times. The chain combines TRBV7-2 with TRBJ2-1; D call uncertain. V shed 2 bases and J shed 4 bases, with 21 bases lying between them. CDR1 and CDR2 from the germline V gene are SGHTA and FQGNSA. The CDR3 is made up of 18 amino acids. CDR3 sequence reads: CASSLLPPSPVSYNEQFF. The CDR3 bases are TGTGCCAGCAGCTTACTTCCCCCGTCCCCGGTTTCTTACAATGAGCAGTTCTTC.

The rearrangement joins TRBV9 to TRBJ2-5, with D possibly being TRBD1 or TRBD2 (6 bases each). The CDR3 is 14 amino acids. The germline CDR1 and CDR2 sequences are SGDLS and YYNGEE. Deletions cut 2 bases from V and 5 bases from J, with 13 bases between. CDR3: CASSVGGSPETQYF. For the CDR3, the DNA is TGTGCCAGCAGCGTGGGGGGCTCACCCGAGACCCAGTACTTC.

This clonotype appeared a few times. One end of the junction varies from germline; a read error may be responsible. V and J are TRBV7-9 and TRBJ2-1; 11 positions agree with TRBD2. Germline assignment: CDR1 SEHNR and CDR2 FQNEAQ (reference sequence). CDR3 length: 16 residues. The CDR3 DNA sequence: TGTGCCAGCAGCGTAGCACTAGCGGGAGAAGTCGATGAGCAGTTCTTC. The encoded protein is CASSVALAGEVDEQFF.

This clonotype occurred many times. The rearrangement uses TRBV7-2 and TRBJ1-2, with D unresolved. Trimming took off 5 bases at V and 8 bases at J, with 18 bases between the two ends. CDR3 length: 14 amino acids. CDR1 and CDR2 from the germline V gene are SGHTA and FQGNSA. CDR3 in amino acids: CASSPGVEMGGYTF. In DNA form, the CDR3 reads TGTGCCAGCAGCCCAGGAGTGGAAATGGGGGGCTACACCTTC.

This clonotype was seen a few times. This chain joins TRBV12-3 or TRBV12-4 and TRBJ2-1, with TRBD2 identical over 11 bases. V gave up 9 bases and J gave up 5 bases; unmatched junction bases: 3. The CDR3 covers 13 residues. CDR3 DNA sequence: TGTGCCAGTACGGGACTAGCGGACAATGAGCAGTTCTTC. This encodes CASTGLADNEQFF.

The chain uses TRBV5-4 and TRBJ2-1; 12 bases are a match to TRBD2. The germline V gene encodes CDR1 SGHNT and CDR2 YYREEE (reference sequence). CDR3 length equals 16 residues. V lost 2 bases to trimming and J lost 8 bases; unmatched junction nucleotides: 8. CDR3 sequence: CASSFARTSGIYEQFF. CDR3 nucleotides: TGTGCCAGCAGCTTTGCTCGGACTAGCGGGATTTATGAGCAGTTCTTC.

This clonotype was counted only a few times. This chain links TRBV6-2 or TRBV6-3 with TRBJ2-1, with TRBD2 as a possible D gene (6 bases). The V gene lost 7 bases and the J gene lost 5 bases, with 18 bases spanning the gap. CDR3 length: 15 amino acids. CDR1 MNHEY and CDR2 SVGEGT come from the germline V gene. CDR3 amino acids: CASISRGAPNNEQFF. The CDR3 nucleotides read TGTGCCAGCATATCACGCGGGGCACCAAACAATGAGCAGTTCTTC.

The chain uses TRBV12-3 or TRBV12-4 and TRBJ2-7, with D unclear. V was cut by 5 bases and J by 1 base, with 9 bases left in between. The CDR3 spans 13 residues. The chain's CDR3 is CASSRTDSYEQYF. The CDR3 nucleotides are TGTGCCAGCAGTCGGACCGATTCCTACGAGCAGTACTTC.

CDR3 in DNA: TGTGCCAGCAGCGGCCCAGACAGGGGATTGAACACTGAAGCTTTCTTT. This gives the protein CASSGPDRGLNTEAFF. This chain uses TRBV7-6 with TRBJ1-1; 8 positions match TRBD1. There are 16 residues in the CDR3. Germline CDR1 and CDR2: SGHVS and FNYEAQ. J gave up 0 bases and V 5 bases, and 8 bases lay outside the gene matches.

The CDR3 DNA follows: TGTGCCAGCAGCCTCACCGTCCTCGGCACAGATACGCAGTATTTT. It encodes CASSLTVLGTDTQYF. This sequence joins TRBV7-6 and TRBJ2-3; D is unresolved. This CDR3 is built from 15 residues. The germline gives CDR1 SGHVS, CDR2 FNYEAQ. Trimming took 5 bases from V and 1 from J, leaving 13 bases between them.